What follows is one TCR beta chain and its context. Because the library targeted alpha chains, this beta chain is an off-target read whose size means little. Documented time point: sample taken at primary tumor resection. Unsorted tumor, nontumor lung tissue or cryopreserved PBMC supplied the whole RNA. This sample was included in a study of spatial heterogeneity in lung cancer. Each molecule of TCR cDNA was tagged with one unique molecular identifier. In TCRdb, the 5' RACE reads were re-called with MiXCR into one record per CDR3 protein. The sample consists of around 10,000 distinct CDR3 sequences, around 4% of them appearing once. The material was normal lung tissue next to the tumor, obtained at surgery. The clonotype originates from a male donor with early-stage non-small cell lung cancer.

The chain's CDR3 is CASSSPSTSGKETQYF. CDR3 nucleotides: TGTGCCAGCAGTTCCCCCTCGACTAGCGGGAAAGAGACCCAGTACTTC. The chain couples TRBV12-3 or TRBV12-4 to TRBJ2-5, with TRBD2 identical over 11 bases. V was pared by 4 bases and J by 3 bases, with 7 bases of the junction left unmatched. CDR3 length: 16 residues.